The clone carrying this TCR beta chain has ten or more counts. Its antigen is unknown. This record comes from a study of T cell repertoires in cytomegalovirus infection. About the research overall: Newly reported HLA-C-restricted and thoroughly characterized HLA-B-restricted CMV epitopes were employed. Study outcomes and limitations: Cumulated frequencies of public TCR beta families served to identify carriers of CMV plus the relevant HLA.

Each CDR3 protein gets one entry after TCRdb re-called the reads with MiXCR. This sample carries approximately 280,000 distinct CDR3 sequences, 20% to 25% of them seen once, and the ten largest clones take roughly 19%. The CDR3 has 14 amino acids. Germline assignment: CDR1 SGHTA and CDR2 FQGNSA. V shed 1 base and J shed 7 bases, with 13 bases lying between them. This chain connects TRBV7-2 to TRBJ1-1, with D perhaps matching TRBD1 (5 bases). The sequence came from a human donor in good health (CMV status not recorded). Some clones in this sample may be carry-over from other donors' samples. The sample consisted of cultured PBMCs, taken from culture after CMV antigen stimulation. The CDR3 DNA reads as TGTGCCAGCAGCTTAGAGGGGCAGTTCCGTGAAGCTTTCTTT. Translating it yields CASSLEGQFREAFF.